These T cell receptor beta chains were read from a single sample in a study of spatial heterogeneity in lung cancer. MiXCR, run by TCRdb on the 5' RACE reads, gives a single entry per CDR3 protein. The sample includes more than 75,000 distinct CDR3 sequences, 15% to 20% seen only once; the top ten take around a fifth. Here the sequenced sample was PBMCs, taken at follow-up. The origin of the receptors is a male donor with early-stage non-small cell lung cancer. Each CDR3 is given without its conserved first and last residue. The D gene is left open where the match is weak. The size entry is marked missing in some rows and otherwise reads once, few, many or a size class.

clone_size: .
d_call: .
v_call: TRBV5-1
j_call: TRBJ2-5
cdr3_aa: ASSPGVRETQY

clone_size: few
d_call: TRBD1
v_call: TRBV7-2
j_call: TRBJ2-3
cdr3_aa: ASSRETGGIVTQY

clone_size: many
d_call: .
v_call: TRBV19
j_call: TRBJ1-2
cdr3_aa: ASSIAVAANYGYT

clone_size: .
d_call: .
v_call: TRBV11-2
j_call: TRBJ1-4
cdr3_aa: ASSLDRREKLF

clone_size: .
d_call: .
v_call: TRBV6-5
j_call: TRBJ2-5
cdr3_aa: ASSYTGTAQETQY

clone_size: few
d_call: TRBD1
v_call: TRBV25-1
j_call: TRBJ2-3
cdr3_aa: ASSGNRGGTDTQY

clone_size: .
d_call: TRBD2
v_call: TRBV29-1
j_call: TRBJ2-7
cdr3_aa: SVRTQTSGRSYEQY

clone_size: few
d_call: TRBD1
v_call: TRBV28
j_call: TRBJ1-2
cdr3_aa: ASSPGTGNGYT

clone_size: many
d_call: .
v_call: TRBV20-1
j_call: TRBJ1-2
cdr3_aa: SARGGLGEGYT

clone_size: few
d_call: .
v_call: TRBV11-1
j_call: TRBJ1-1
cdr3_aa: ASSRNREEAF

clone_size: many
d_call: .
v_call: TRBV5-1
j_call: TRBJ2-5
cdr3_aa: ASSLEPRRETQY

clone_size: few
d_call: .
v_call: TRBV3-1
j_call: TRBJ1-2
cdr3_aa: ASSQLAAPNYGYT

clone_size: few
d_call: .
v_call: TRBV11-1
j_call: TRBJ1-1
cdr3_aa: ASSFTQMMNTEAF

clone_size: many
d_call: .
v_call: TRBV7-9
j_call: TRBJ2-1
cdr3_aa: ASSLSVKGEQF

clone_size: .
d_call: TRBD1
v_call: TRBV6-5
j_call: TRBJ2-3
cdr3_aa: ASSPGTGGTDTQY

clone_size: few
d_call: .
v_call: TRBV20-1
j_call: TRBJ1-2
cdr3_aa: SASRQGNYGYT

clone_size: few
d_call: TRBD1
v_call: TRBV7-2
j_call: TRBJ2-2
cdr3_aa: ASSPGTGSAGELF

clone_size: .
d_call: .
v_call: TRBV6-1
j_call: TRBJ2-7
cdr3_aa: ASRPGISYEQY

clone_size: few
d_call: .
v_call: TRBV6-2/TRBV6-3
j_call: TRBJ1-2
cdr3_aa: ASSYSNRPLGYT

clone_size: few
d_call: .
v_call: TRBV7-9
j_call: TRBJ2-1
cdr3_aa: ASSPLAVYEQF

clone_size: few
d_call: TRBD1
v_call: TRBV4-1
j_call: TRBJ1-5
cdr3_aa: ASSQVQGMQPQH

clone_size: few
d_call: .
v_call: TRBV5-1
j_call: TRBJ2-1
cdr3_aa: ASSVNRDGSYNEQF

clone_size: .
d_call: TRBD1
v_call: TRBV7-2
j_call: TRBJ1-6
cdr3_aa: ASSRDGTGRNSPLH

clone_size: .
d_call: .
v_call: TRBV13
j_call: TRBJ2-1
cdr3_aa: ASSLGDNEQF

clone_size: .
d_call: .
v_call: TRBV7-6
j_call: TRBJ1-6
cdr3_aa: ASSLSSVQSPLH